A selection of T cell receptor beta chains follows, all from one sample in a study of blood T cells in healthy people across ages. Using its own MiXCR run on the 5' RACE reads, TCRdb lists one record per CDR3 protein. Of around 990,000 distinct CDR3 sequences in the sample, 20% to 25% were seen once. The data also belong to a second study, concerning T cells of mothers and their children.

Sequencing was carried out using blood. The receptor set was obtained from a girl aged 2 to 9 in good health. CDR3s include the opening cysteine and the closing phenylalanine or tryptophan. The order of the fields is V gene, J gene, clone size, CDR3 protein. Clone size appears in some rows only: once, few, many, or a class for an expanded clone.

V gene: TRBV9
J gene: TRBJ2-7
clone size: few
CDR3 protein: CASSPHEVGGSYEQYF

V gene: TRBV7-2
J gene: TRBJ2-1
clone size: NA
CDR3 protein: CASSLLEGEQFF

V gene: TRBV12-3/TRBV12-4
J gene: TRBJ2-3
clone size: NA
CDR3 protein: CASEDTFTDTQYF

V gene: TRBV29-1
J gene: NA
clone size: few
CDR3 protein: CSVREGHPQYF

V gene: TRBV4-1
J gene: TRBJ1-4
clone size: NA
CDR3 protein: CASSQATATNEKLFF

V gene: TRBV7-9
J gene: TRBJ2-1
clone size: once
CDR3 protein: CASTLRTAVDEQFF

V gene: TRBV6-5
J gene: TRBJ2-2
clone size: few
CDR3 protein: CASRAGLAATELFF

V gene: TRBV7-3
J gene: TRBJ1-1
clone size: NA
CDR3 protein: CASSLTTTGRAFF

V gene: TRBV5-1
J gene: TRBJ1-2
clone size: NA
CDR3 protein: CASSRGQGGDGYTF

V gene: TRBV7-9
J gene: TRBJ2-4
clone size: NA
CDR3 protein: CASSLSYGPNIQYF

V gene: TRBV7-9
J gene: TRBJ2-3
clone size: NA
CDR3 protein: CASSLGKGDTQYF

V gene: TRBV29-1
J gene: TRBJ1-1
clone size: NA
CDR3 protein: CSVGHSTEAFF

V gene: TRBV29-1
J gene: TRBJ2-5
clone size: NA
CDR3 protein: CSATVGTLETQYF

V gene: TRBV29-1
J gene: TRBJ2-7
clone size: NA
CDR3 protein: CSGRDGYSYEQYF

V gene: TRBV27
J gene: TRBJ1-5
clone size: NA
CDR3 protein: CASAFGRNQPQHF

V gene: TRBV15
J gene: TRBJ2-5
clone size: few
CDR3 protein: CATSRELAGGPETQYF

V gene: TRBV4-2
J gene: TRBJ2-5
clone size: NA
CDR3 protein: CASTPSDRFQETQYF

V gene: TRBV5-6
J gene: TRBJ2-7
clone size: NA
CDR3 protein: CASSLMGEAPYEQYF

V gene: TRBV18
J gene: TRBJ2-3
clone size: NA
CDR3 protein: CASSRDQQADTQYF

V gene: TRBV12-3/TRBV12-4
J gene: TRBJ2-1
clone size: NA
CDR3 protein: CASSWTRNEQFF

V gene: TRBV20-1
J gene: TRBJ2-2
clone size: few
CDR3 protein: CSARRSGRKNTGELFF

V gene: TRBV5-1
J gene: TRBJ1-4
clone size: NA
CDR3 protein: CASSARGTGTNEKLFF

V gene: TRBV28
J gene: TRBJ2-5
clone size: NA
CDR3 protein: CASSSSGSGWETQYF

V gene: TRBV7-9
J gene: TRBJ2-7
clone size: few
CDR3 protein: CASSLERVWNF

V gene: TRBV13
J gene: TRBJ2-5
clone size: NA
CDR3 protein: CASRSDRATETQYF

V gene: TRBV6-1
J gene: TRBJ2-7
clone size: NA
CDR3 protein: CASFDRLAEKWGYEQYF

V gene: TRBV28
J gene: TRBJ1-4
clone size: NA
CDR3 protein: CASSSGREGQNEKLFF

V gene: TRBV6-6
J gene: TRBJ2-5
clone size: few
CDR3 protein: CASSSQRESSETQYF

V gene: TRBV5-4
J gene: TRBJ1-2
clone size: few
CDR3 protein: CASSETGVYGYTF

V gene: TRBV20-1
J gene: TRBJ2-5
clone size: few
CDR3 protein: CSARVSSQETQYF

V gene: TRBV29-1
J gene: TRBJ2-6
clone size: NA
CDR3 protein: CSVELETVDSGANVLTF

V gene: TRBV29-1
J gene: TRBJ2-1
clone size: NA
CDR3 protein: CSVDSYSRNNEQFF

V gene: TRBV12-3/TRBV12-4
J gene: NA
clone size: few
CDR3 protein: CASSPRDRRYEQYF

V gene: TRBV5-1
J gene: TRBJ2-1
clone size: NA
CDR3 protein: CASSPRDRDGAEQFF

V gene: TRBV9
J gene: TRBJ1-1
clone size: NA
CDR3 protein: CASSPRRGVNTEAFF

V gene: TRBV29-1
J gene: TRBJ2-2
clone size: NA
CDR3 protein: CSVDNGPHANTGELFF

V gene: TRBV29-1
J gene: TRBJ1-1
clone size: NA
CDR3 protein: CSVAFTNTEAFF

V gene: TRBV12-3/TRBV12-4
J gene: TRBJ1-4
clone size: few
CDR3 protein: CASSPGQPIKLFF

V gene: TRBV20-1
J gene: TRBJ2-7
clone size: NA
CDR3 protein: CSARLAGYYEQYF

V gene: TRBV29-1
J gene: TRBJ2-5
clone size: few
CDR3 protein: CSVQASGAETQYF

V gene: TRBV24-1
J gene: TRBJ2-3
clone size: few
CDR3 protein: CATSDGAGADTQYF

V gene: TRBV6-6
J gene: TRBJ2-7
clone size: NA
CDR3 protein: CASSPTRTGPYNEQSF